The 14 T cell receptor beta chains presented below share a single source sample, sequenced in a study of CD8+CD57+ T cells in acquired aplastic anemia. The TCR beta profiling, which covered VDJ combination and CDR3 sequence, was carried out using genomic DNA as the template. TCRdb used MiXCR to reprocess the reads, holding one entry per CDR3 protein. The table shows about 200,000 distinct CDR3 sequences, with roughly two thirds occurring only once. An expansion of CD8+CD57+ cells by flow cytometry had been shown in patients chosen for sequencing. The source material was sorted CD4+, CD8+, or CD8+CD57+ T cells (not recorded which) from PBMCs. All receptors derive from a human donor with aplastic anemia.

V is TRBV15 and J is TRBJ2-7, with D possibly being TRBD2 (6 bases). Germline CDR1 LNHNV, CDR2 YYDKDF (reference sequence). The CDR3 consists of 15 residues. V was clipped by 3 bases and J by 0 bases, with 12 bases between them. CDR3 protein: CATSRVRDSSYEQYF. The CDR3 DNA reads TGTGCCACCAGCAGGGTCCGGGACTCCTCCTACGAGCAGTACTTC.

This clonotype occurred many times. The chain employs TRBV5-8 and TRBJ2-7; 9 bases fit TRBD1. CDR1 SGHTS and CDR2 YDEGEE come from the germline V gene. J was trimmed by 7 bases and V by 0 bases; bases with no gene match: 5. The CDR3 has 14 amino acids. Here the CDR3 DNA reads TGTGCCAGCAGCTTGGGGGACAGGGCCTGGGAGCAGTACTTC. Its protein product is CASSLGDRAWEQYF.

This chain links TRBV7-3 with TRBJ2-1; 13 nucleotides line up with TRBD2. The CDR3 has 14 residues. Germline V gene lookup returns CDR1 SGHTA and CDR2 FQGTGA. Losses at the gene ends were 3 bases for V and 9 bases for J; bases not matched to a gene: 2. The CDR3 loop reads CASSLGLAGSEQFF. The CDR3 coding sequence is TGTGCCAGCAGCTTGGGACTAGCGGGGAGTGAGCAGTTCTTC.

This rearrangement joins TRBV5-6 to TRBJ1-4, with TRBD1 as a possible D gene (5 bases). From germline, CDR1 is SGHDT and CDR2 YYEEEE. V was pared by 5 bases and J by 11 bases, with 19 bases between. The CDR3 length is 14 residues. CDR3 nucleotide sequence: TGTGCCAGCAGTTCCGGGACGGCGGAGGAGAAACTGTTTTTT. The encoded protein is CASSSGTAEEKLFF.

This clonotype was counted once. The chain employs TRBV11-2 and TRBJ2-7; either TRBD1 or TRBD2 may fit D (6 bases each). Germline V gene lookup returns CDR1 SGHAT and CDR2 FQNNGV. CDR3 length: 14 amino acids. V lost 5 bases and J lost 5, with 16 bases in between. Here the CDR3 reads CASSRRGGIDEQYF. The CDR3 nucleotides are TGTGCCAGCAGCCGTCGAGGGGGGATCGACGAGCAGTACTTC.

This clonotype was seen a single time. The chain is built from TRBV10-3 and TRBJ2-1; 9 bases fit TRBD1. Germline-derived CDR1 and CDR2 are ENHRY and SYGVKD. This CDR3 comprises 18 residues. The V and J ends lost 10 bases and 6 bases, in that order; junction bases with no gene match: 22. CDR3 DNA sequence: TGTGCCACAGGGAAACAGGGGGCGAAGTCTAGCGGCCTCAATGAGCAGTTCTTC. This codes for CATGKQGAKSSGLNEQFF.

The table lists this clonotype with many counts. The rearrangement uses TRBV6-1 and TRBJ1-6; D is possibly TRBD1 (6 bases). This CDR3 spans 15 amino acids. Germline V gives CDR1 MNHNS, CDR2 SASEGT. Trimming took 1 base from V and 9 from J, leaving 13 bases between them. In nucleotides, the CDR3 is TGTGCCAGCAGTGAAGGTCCGGACAGAGGTTCACCCCTCCACTTT. Its translation is CASSEGPDRGSPLHF.

This clonotype has a handful of counts. The rearrangement links TRBV7-2 to TRBJ1-3; D possibly corresponds to TRBD1 (5 bases). Germline CDR1 SGHTA, CDR2 FQGNSA. V lost 1 base, J lost 2 bases, and 9 bases lay in between. CDR3 length equals 15 residues. CDR3 sequence (DNA): TGTGCCAGCAGCTTAGAGGGGTTAGCTGGAAACACCATATATTTT. It encodes CASSLEGLAGNTIYF.

This chain links TRBV19 with TRBJ2-3; no clear D gene. V lost 2 bases, J lost 0 bases, and 9 bases lay in between. Germline loops: CDR1 LNHDA, CDR2 SQIVND (reference sequence). The CDR3 runs to 15 residues. The chain's CDR3 is CASSIKGWSTDTQYF. DNA for the CDR3: TGTGCCAGTAGTATAAAAGGGTGGAGCACAGATACGCAGTATTTT.

The V and J genes are TRBV6-1 and TRBJ1-5; 7 positions match TRBD1. Germline trimming cut 5 bases from V and 5 bases from J; bases unmatched to any gene: 9. CDR3 length: 15 residues. Germline loops: CDR1 MNHNS, CDR2 SASEGT. The CDR3 nucleotides are TGTGCCAGCAGTCCCGACAGGGAAAGATATCAGCCCCAGCATTTT. Its translation: CASSPDRERYQPQHF.

This clonotype was seen a handful of times. The chain carries TRBV20-1 and TRBJ2-7, with 8 bases identical to TRBD1. The germline gives CDR1 DFQATT, CDR2 SNEGSKA (reference sequence). This CDR3 comprises 12 residues. V lost 3 bases and J lost 5; bases outside the gene matches: 3. CDR3 bases: TGCAGTGCTAGGGGACAGGTACACGAGCAGTACTTC. Translated: CSARGQVHEQYF.

This chain connects TRBV12-3 or TRBV12-4 to TRBJ2-1, with TRBD2 identical over 11 bases. CDR3 size: 16 residues. The V segment lost 4 bases and the J segment 4 bases; nucleotides outside the gene matches: 6. The CDR3 sequence: CASSSRGTSGYNEQFF. The CDR3 DNA sequence: TGTGCCAGCAGTTCACGGGGGACTAGCGGTTACAATGAGCAGTTCTTC.

V and J are TRBV9 and TRBJ2-5; 7 bases line up with TRBD2. The germline V gene has CDR1 SGDLS and CDR2 YYNGEE. This CDR3 contains 14 residues. V shed 2 bases and J 1 base; nucleotides not matched to a gene: 2. The CDR3 nucleotides read TGTGCCAGCAGCGTGGGAGGGGCCCAAGAGACCCAGTACTTC. Its protein is CASSVGGAQETQYF. The full variable domain, rest sourced from reference TRBV9 and TRBJ2-5, is DSGVTQTPKHLITATGQRVTLRCSPRSGDLSVYWYQQSLDQGLQFLIQYYNGEERAKGNILERFSAQQFPDLHSELNLSSLELGDSALYFCASSVGGAQETQYFGPGTRLLVL.

This clonotype was seen a handful of times. J is TRBJ2-7 and V is TRBV15; D may be TRBD1 (5 bases). The CDR3 has 13 residues. Germline loops: CDR1 LNHNV, CDR2 YYDKDF (reference sequence). V lost 0 bases and J lost 5, with 8 bases in between. CDR3 loop: CATSRDRVDEQYF. In DNA, the CDR3 is TGTGCCACCAGCAGAGACAGGGTGGACGAGCAGTACTTC.